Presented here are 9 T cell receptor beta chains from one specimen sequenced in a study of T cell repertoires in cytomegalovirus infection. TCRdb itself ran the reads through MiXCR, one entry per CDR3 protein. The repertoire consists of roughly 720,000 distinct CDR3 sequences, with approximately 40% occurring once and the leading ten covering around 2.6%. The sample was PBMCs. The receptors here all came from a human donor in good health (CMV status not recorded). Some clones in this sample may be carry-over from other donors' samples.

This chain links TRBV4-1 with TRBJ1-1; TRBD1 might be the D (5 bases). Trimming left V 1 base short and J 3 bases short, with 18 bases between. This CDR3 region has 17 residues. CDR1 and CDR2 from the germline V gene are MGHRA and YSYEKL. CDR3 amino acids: CASSQALRSAGHTEAFF. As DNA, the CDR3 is TGCGCCAGCAGCCAAGCCTTGAGGTCCGCAGGGCACACTGAAGCTTTCTTT.

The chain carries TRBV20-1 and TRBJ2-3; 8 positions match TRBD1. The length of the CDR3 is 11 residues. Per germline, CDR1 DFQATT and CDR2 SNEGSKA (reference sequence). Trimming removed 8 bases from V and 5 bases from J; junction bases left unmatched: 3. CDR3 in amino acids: CSFDRGDTQYF. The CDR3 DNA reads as TGCAGTTTTGACAGGGGAGATACGCAGTATTTT.

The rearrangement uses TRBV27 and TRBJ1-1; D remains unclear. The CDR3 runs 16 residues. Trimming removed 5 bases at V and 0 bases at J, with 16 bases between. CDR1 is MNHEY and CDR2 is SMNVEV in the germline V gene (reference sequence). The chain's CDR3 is CASSPLPRVMNTEAFF. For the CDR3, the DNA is TGTGCCAGCAGTCCCCTCCCGAGGGTGATGAACACTGAAGCTTTCTTT.

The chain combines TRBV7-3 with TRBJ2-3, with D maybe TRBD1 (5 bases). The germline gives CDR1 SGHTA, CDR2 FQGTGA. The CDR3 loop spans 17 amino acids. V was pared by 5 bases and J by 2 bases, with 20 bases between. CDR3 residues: CASSPELGLTITDTQYF. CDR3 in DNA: TGTGCCAGCAGCCCGGAATTGGGGCTAACTATCACAGATACGCAGTATTTT.

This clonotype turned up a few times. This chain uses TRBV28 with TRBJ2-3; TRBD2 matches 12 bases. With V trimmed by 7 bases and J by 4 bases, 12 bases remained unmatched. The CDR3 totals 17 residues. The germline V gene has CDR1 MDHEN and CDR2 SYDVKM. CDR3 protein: CASNRGPSGRAPDTQYF. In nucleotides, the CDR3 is TGTGCCAGCAACCGGGGGCCTAGCGGGAGGGCCCCAGATACGCAGTATTTT.

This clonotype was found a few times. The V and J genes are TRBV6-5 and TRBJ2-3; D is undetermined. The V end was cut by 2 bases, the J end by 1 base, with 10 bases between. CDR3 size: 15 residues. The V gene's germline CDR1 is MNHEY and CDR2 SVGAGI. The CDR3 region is CASSYAAGGTDTQYF. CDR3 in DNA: TGTGCCAGCAGTTACGCGGCTGGAGGCACAGATACGCAGTATTTT.

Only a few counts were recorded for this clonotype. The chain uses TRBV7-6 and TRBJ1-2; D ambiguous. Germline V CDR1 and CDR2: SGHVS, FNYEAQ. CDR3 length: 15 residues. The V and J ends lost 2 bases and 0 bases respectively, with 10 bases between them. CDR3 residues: CASSLSLGSNYGYTF. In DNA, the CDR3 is TGTGCCAGCAGCTTATCTTTGGGGTCTAACTATGGCTACACCTTC. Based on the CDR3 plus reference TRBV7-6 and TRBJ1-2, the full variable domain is GAGVSQSPRYKVTKRGQDVALRCDPISGHVSLYWYRQALGQGPEFLTYFNYEAQQDKSGLPNDRFSAERPEGSISTLTIQRTEQRDSAMYRCASSLSLGSNYGYTFGSGTRLTVV.

In nucleotides, the CDR3 is TGTGCCATCAGGAAGACAGGCTACGAGCAGTACTTC. This codes for CAIRKTGYEQYF. V is TRBV10-3 and J is TRBJ2-7; D might be TRBD1 (6 bases). Looked up from germline, CDR1 is ENHRY and CDR2 is SYGVKD. This CDR3 is built from 12 residues. The germline V and J ends were trimmed by 6 bases and 3 bases, with 9 bases remaining between them.

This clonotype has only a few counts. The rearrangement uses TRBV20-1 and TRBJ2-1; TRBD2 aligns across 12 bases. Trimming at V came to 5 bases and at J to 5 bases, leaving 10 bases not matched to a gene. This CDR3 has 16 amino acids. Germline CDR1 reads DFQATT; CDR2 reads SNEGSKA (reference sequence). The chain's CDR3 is CSASGLAGGGNNEQFF. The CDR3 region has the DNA TGCAGTGCTTCAGGGCTAGCGGGAGGGGGGAACAATGAGCAGTTCTTC.